A single sample gave rise to the 24 T cell receptor beta chains below, sequenced in a study of preoperative IRX-2 immunotherapy in early breast cancer. Measured with immunoSEQ multiplex PCR; TCRdb has only the in-frame clones, and not every one. Seen here are around 43,000 clones, around three quarters observed once, and the top ten hold 1.2%. The treatment was: preoperative locoregional IRX-2 cytokine immunotherapy. This specimen consisted of tumor tissue, obtained after IRX-2 immunotherapy. The receptor source for this set is a human donor with breast cancer.

This clone was counted between two and nine times. The V and J genes are TRBV11-3 and TRBJ2-6; TRBD1 matches at 8 bases. The germline gives CDR1 SGHNT, CDR2 YENEEA. The trim removed 5 bases at V and 2 bases at J, leaving 14 bases unmatched. This CDR3 region has 19 residues. This CDR3 is CASSPGTGRNRPGANVLTF. The DNA of the CDR3 is TGTGCCAGCAGCCCCGGGACAGGTCGGAACCGGCCTGGGGCCAACGTCCTGACTTTC.

This sequence joins TRBV19 and TRBJ1-1; D remains ambiguous. The CDR3 contains 14 residues. Trimming removed 8 bases at V and 5 bases at J, with 18 bases between. From germline, CDR1 is LNHDA and CDR2 SQIVND (reference sequence). CDR3: CASVDWGVGTEAFF. The CDR3 nucleotides read TGTGCCAGTGTGGATTGGGGAGTAGGAACTGAAGCTTTCTTT. The full variable domain, its missing parts supplied by reference TRBV19 and TRBJ1-1, is DGGITQSPKYLFRKEGQNVTLSCEQNLNHDAMYWYRQDPGQGLRLIYYSQIVNDFQKGDIAEGYSVSREKKESFPLTVTSAQKNPTAFYLCASVDWGVGTEAFFGQGTRLTVV.

This clone appeared a few times. V and J are TRBV7-6 and TRBJ2-7; TRBD2 matches 9 bases. V was clipped by 0 bases and J by 4 bases; unmatched bases: 7. The CDR3 runs to 16 residues. The germline CDR1 and CDR2 sequences are SGHVS and FNYEAQ. Here the CDR3 DNA reads TGTGCCAGCAGCTTAGCGCCGGGACTAGCTGAATACGAGCAGTACTTC. It translates to CASSLAPGLAEYEQYF.

The chain combines TRBV19 with TRBJ1-2, with D tentatively TRBD1 (5 bases). The V end was cut by 2 bases, the J end by 2 bases, with 18 bases between. Germline CDR1 is LNHDA and CDR2 is SQIVND (reference sequence). This CDR3 has 17 residues. This chain's CDR3 is CASSISGAGRENYGYTF. CDR3 coding DNA: TGTGCCAGTAGTATATCTGGGGCTGGGAGGGAGAACTATGGCTACACCTTC. The full variable domain, in which reference TRBV19 and TRBJ1-2 provide the parts outside the CDR3, is DGGITQSPKYLFRKEGQNVTLSCEQNLNHDAMYWYRQDPGQGLRLIYYSQIVNDFQKGDIAEGYSVSREKKESFPLTVTSAQKNPTAFYLCASSISGAGRENYGYTFGSGTRLTVV.

In regard to this clone: This same CDR3 is encoded by further DNA sequences in the sample. V is TRBV19 and J is TRBJ1-1; D is uncertain. The CDR3 is 13 amino acids. CDR1 is LNHDA, CDR2 SQIVND, per germline (reference sequence). V was trimmed by 2 bases and J by 5 bases, leaving 9 bases between them. CDR3 coding DNA: TGTGCCAGTAGTATATTAGGGAATACTGAAGCTTTCTTT. Residues: CASSILGNTEAFF.

The V call is TRBV19, the J call TRBJ2-2; 9 bases are shared with TRBD1. Germline lookup yields CDR1 LNHDA and CDR2 SQIVND (reference sequence). The CDR3 consists of 19 residues. The V gene end was trimmed by 5 bases and the J gene end by 4 bases; junction bases not matched to a gene: 17. DNA of the CDR3: TGTGCCAGTAGTGCCCTTACAGGGGGCTGGGACACAGGCACCGGGGAGCTGTTTTTT. Translated, it gives CASSALTGGWDTGTGELFF.

The gene calls are TRBV23-1 and TRBJ2-5; 9 bases line up with TRBD1. Being an ORF, TRBV23-1 has a function that is uncertain. The V gene end was trimmed by 6 bases and the J gene end by 5 bases; junction bases not matched to a gene: 10. The CDR3 length is 15 residues. The CDR3 DNA sequence: TGCGCCAGCAGCTTGGGACAGGGTTCGGGGGAGACCCAGTACTTC. It encodes CASSLGQGSGETQYF.

The chain links TRBV18 to TRBJ1-1; D is uncertain. Germline V CDR1 and CDR2: KGHSH, LQKENI. CDR3 length equals 13 residues. V lost 0 bases to trimming and J lost 0 bases, with 2 bases between them. CDR3 protein: CASSPPMNTEAFF. CDR3 nucleotide sequence: TGTGCCAGCTCACCACCAATGAACACTGAAGCTTTCTTT.

This chain connects TRBV19 to TRBJ1-4, with D tentatively TRBD1 (6 bases). CDR3 length: 15 residues. V lost 7 bases and J lost 0, with 12 bases in between. Per germline, CDR1 LNHDA and CDR2 SQIVND (reference sequence). The chain's CDR3 is CASKPRTATNEKLFF. CDR3 coding DNA: TGTGCCAGTAAGCCAAGGACAGCAACTAATGAAAAACTGTTTTTT.

Regarding this clone: A junction boundary mismatches the germline segment, possibly from a read error. J is TRBJ2-2 and V is TRBV6-8; TRBD2 agrees at 13 bases. This CDR3 has 17 amino acids. CDR1 and CDR2 from the germline V gene are MNHGY and SAAAGT. The DNA of the CDR3 is TGTGCCAGCACTAGAACTAGCGGGGGGGCGAAAACCGGGGAGCTGTTTTTT. Amino acid sequence: CASTRTSGGAKTGELFF.

This sequence joins TRBV28 and TRBJ2-3, with no clear D. The CDR3 totals 14 residues. From germline, CDR1 is MDHEN and CDR2 SYDVKM. The V and J ends lost 5 bases and 2 bases respectively, with 11 bases between them. Here the CDR3 DNA reads TGTGCCAGCAGTGGGCGGACGGCCACAGATACGCAGTATTTT. Translated, it gives CASSGRTATDTQYF.

The chain links TRBV5-1 to TRBJ2-2; D not resolved. CDR3 length equals 15 residues. V dropped 4 bases and J dropped 6 bases, with 16 bases sitting between them. Germline CDR1 SGHRS, CDR2 YFSETQ. CDR3 DNA: TGCGCCAGCAGCATGAGCCGGAGCCCCTCCGGGGAGCTGTTTTTT. Translation gives CASSMSRSPSGELFF.

The chain uses TRBV19 and TRBJ2-1; 12 bases fit TRBD1. V was clipped by 4 bases and J by 8 bases; unmatched bases: 6. The CDR3 contains 15 residues. From germline, CDR1 is LNHDA and CDR2 SQIVND (reference sequence). The chain's CDR3 is CASSTGTGGIYEQFF. CDR3 sequence (DNA): TGTGCCAGTAGTACCGGGACAGGGGGCATCTATGAGCAGTTCTTC.

V and J are TRBV28 and TRBJ1-2; D is unresolved. Between the trimmed V and J ends, which lost 7 bases and 2 bases, there was a span of 11 bases. Germline lookup yields CDR1 MDHEN and CDR2 SYDVKM. The CDR3 extends over 13 amino acids. The CDR3 is CASISDGNYGYTF. The DNA for the CDR3 is TGTGCCAGCATATCGGACGGGAACTATGGCTACACCTTC.

The rearrangement links TRBV5-1 to TRBJ2-5, with D perhaps matching TRBD1 or TRBD2 (5 bases each). CDR3 length equals 16 residues. Germline CDR1 reads SGHRS; CDR2 reads YFSETQ. Trimming left V 3 bases short and J 3 bases short, with 18 bases between. For the CDR3, the DNA is TGCGCCAGCAGCTCCCGAACGGGGCAGGGAGAAGAGACCCAGTACTTC. Its translation is CASSSRTGQGEETQYF.

The chain is built from TRBV6-8 and TRBJ2-3, with D possibly being TRBD2 (6 bases). The germline V gene encodes CDR1 MNHGY and CDR2 SAAAGT. The CDR3 runs 15 residues. V was clipped by 10 bases and J by 0 bases, with 17 bases between them. The CDR3 nucleotides are TGTGCCATCAGCGGGCGAGGGTTCAGCACAGATACGCAGTATTTT. It is translated as CAISGRGFSTDTQYF.

The V gene is TRBV14, the J gene TRBJ2-3, with 7 bases lining up with TRBD1. There are 16 residues in the CDR3. CDR1 SGHDN and CDR2 FVKESK come from the germline V gene. The junction had 5 bases not matched to a gene; V was cut back by 0 bases and J by 2 bases. The CDR3 loop reads CASSQDGGQTTDTQYF. CDR3 nucleotide sequence: TGTGCCAGCAGCCAAGATGGGGGACAGACCACAGATACGCAGTATTTT.

This clone came up a few times. Germline and junction disagree at one end, which may indicate a read error. A nucleotide was unread or ambiguous, so the corresponding amino acid is written X. This chain links TRBV10-2 with TRBJ1-1, with 7 bases identical to TRBD1. In germline, CDR1 is WSHSY, CDR2 SAAADI. The CDR3 extends over 16 amino acids. Written as DNA, the CDR3 is TGCGCCAGCAGTGAGAGGGGGCTGGTCGAGGAGACTGAAGYTTTCTTT. Its translation: CASSERGLVEETEXFF.

The genes are TRBV12-5 and TRBJ1-4, with D perhaps matching TRBD1 (5 bases). CDR3 size: 15 residues. Deletions cut 1 base from V and 5 bases from J, with 11 bases between. Germline V gene data show CDR1 as LGHNT and CDR2 as FRNRAP. In nucleotides, the CDR3 is TGTGCTAGTGGTTTGGGCGACAGTTGGAATGAAAAACTGTTTTTT. It codes for CASGLGDSWNEKLFF.

This chain links TRBV7-2 with TRBJ1-4; D is possibly TRBD1 (5 bases). CDR1 and CDR2 (germline): SGHTA, FQGNSA. V was clipped by 5 bases and J by 7 bases, with 11 bases between them. There are 13 residues in the CDR3. The CDR3 bases are TGTGCCAGCAGCCCCACAGGTCCTGAAAAACTGTTTTTT. Translating gives CASSPTGPEKLFF.

This rearrangement joins TRBV19 to TRBJ1-4; tentatively, D is TRBD1 (5 bases). This CDR3 comprises 17 residues. V gave up 3 bases and J gave up 0 bases, with 14 bases separating them. Germline-derived CDR1 and CDR2 are LNHDA and SQIVND (reference sequence). The CDR3 sequence is CASSIRATASTNEKLFF. The CDR3 bases are TGTGCCAGTAGTATTCGCGCGACAGCCTCAACTAATGAAAAACTGTTTTTT. Filled out from reference TRBV19 and TRBJ1-4, the complete variable domain reads DGGITQSPKYLFRKEGQNVTLSCEQNLNHDAMYWYRQDPGQGLRLIYYSQIVNDFQKGDIAEGYSVSREKKESFPLTVTSAQKNPTAFYLCASSIRATASTNEKLFFGSGTQLSVL.

This chain links TRBV28 with TRBJ1-1; 8 bases align to TRBD1. The CDR3 extends over 14 amino acids. Per the germline V gene, CDR1 is MDHEN and CDR2 is SYDVKM. V was pared by 3 bases and J by 8 bases, with 8 bases of the junction left unmatched. The CDR3 here is CASSFFGRTGEAFF. In DNA, the CDR3 is TGTGCCAGCAGTTTTTTCGGTCGGACAGGGGAAGCTTTCTTT.

The chain recombines TRBV6-8 with TRBJ2-6, with D perhaps matching TRBD1 (6 bases). This CDR3 has 17 residues. CDR1 and CDR2 from the germline V gene are MNHGY and SAAAGT. Trimming stripped 9 bases from V and 0 bases from J, with 18 bases between. In DNA, the CDR3 is TGTGCCAGTCGACCGGGACAAGGAAACTCTGGGGCCAACGTCCTGACTTTC. Translated, it gives CASRPGQGNSGANVLTF.

The chain links TRBV11-3 to TRBJ1-5; 10 bases fit TRBD1. The germline V gene encodes CDR1 SGHNT and CDR2 YENEEA. The CDR3 spans 16 residues. The trim removed 4 bases at V and 7 bases at J, leaving 10 bases unmatched. The DNA of the CDR3 is TGTGCCAGCAGCTCCAGGGGGACAGGGGCGCGGCAGCCCCAGCATTTT. It codes for CASSSRGTGARQPQHF.